A single TCR beta chain is shown here with its context. This clonotype was seen ten or more times. This clone's antigen is unknown. Per-base qualities were not stored, and no clone one base away is much larger. These data are taken from a study of T-cell memory formation after mild COVID-19 (dated by TCRdb to 2020 to 2022). Regarding the complete study: Most TCR sequence clusters were specific to one of the two donors. Two young, previously healthy adult volunteers made up the cohort, one male and one female. T-cell clones expanding and contracting after mild COVID-19 in two donors were tracked by longitudinal TCRalpha and TCRbeta repertoire sequencing.

The sequencer was an Illumina NovaSeq 6000. cDNA libraries for TCRalpha and TCRbeta were prepared by 5'RACE using constant-segment primers, with sample barcodes and unique molecular identifiers added. Trizol reagent was used to extract RNA from every sample. Library amplification was performed in two PCR steps, and a second sample barcode and Illumina TruSeq adapters were introduced in the second step. Sequencing of libraries was performed on an Illumina NovaSeq with 2 x 150 bp paired-end reads. In the original analysis: With migec v1.2.7, reads were demultiplexed and then collapsed into UMI-guided consensus sequences. Using mixcr v2.1.11, the UMI consensuses were aligned to TRA and TRB V and J templates and assembled into clonotypes. Expanded or contracted clonotypes were those called significant by both edgeR and NoisET, with noise models trained on biological replicates. For edgeR calls, a false discovery rate-adjusted p below 0.01 and a log2 fold-change threshold of 1 were applied. PCA with hierarchical clustering of max-normalized trajectories of the 1000 most abundant clonotypes was used as exploratory dynamics analysis. Separately sequenced CD4+ and CD8+ repertoires were used to assign a CD4 or CD8 phenotype to each responding clone. TCRdb reran the public reads through fastp at Q25 and MiXCR, keeping productive beta chains. Identical CDR3 proteins give one entry, which carries the most common genes and DNA. The V and J calls were not made by the authors but by TCRdb's processing. The sample table holds about 200,000 distinct CDR3 sequences, of which just over 9.5% were seen once. Of the sample, 3.5% to 4% falls within the top ten clones.

Broad study findings and their caveats: SARS-CoV-2 specificity of the second-wave clones peaking on day 37 was not confirmed. Clones that contracted from day 15 to 85 showed balanced CD4/CD8 phenotypes, whereas a second wave of clones that expanded from day 15 to 37 leaned towards CD4+. Some responding clones were detected in pre-infection memory, which suggested that pre-existing cross-reactive memory T cells had joined the SARS-CoV-2 response. Contracting CD4+ clones were found mainly in CM and EM memory subsets, while CD8+ clones were enriched in EMRA. The study included only a couple of mild cases, and larger cohorts that include severe cases with pre-infection samples were judged to be necessary.

Its CDR3 holds 12 amino acids, cysteine through phenylalanine. Only the CDR3 DNA stays, 36 bases, in frame from base 1. CDR1 and CDR2, looked up from the germline V gene, are SNHLY and FYNNEI. Trimming removed 8 bases from V and 6 bases from J; the gene matches leave 7 bases unexplained. Ficoll-Paque density gradient centrifugation was used to isolate PBMCs. Sequencing used PBMCs or a T cell subset sorted from them (not recorded which). This chain is built from TRBV2 and TRBJ2-7, and 7 bases in between align with TRBD1. The clonotype comes from a man younger than 35 who had mild COVID-19 (a few samples of this study predate the infection). The sample titles of this study are shuffled in the database, so cell type and time point are left out; the donor was told from shared clones. The CDR3 reads as follows: CASRDRVGEQYF. The nucleotides are TGTGCCAGCCGAGACAGGGTCGGCGAGCAGTACTTC.